The rows below give T cell receptor beta chains drawn from one sample of a study of cytomegalovirus exposure and HLA in healthy donors. Measured with immunoSEQ multiplex PCR; TCRdb has only the in-frame clones, and not every one. Of some 160,000 clones listed, roughly 80% are singletons. The sample comprised PBMCs. All receptors come from a woman between 40 and 50 years old in good health and CMV-seronegative. CDR3s include the opening cysteine and the closing phenylalanine or tryptophan. D genes are given only for firm matches. Size is stated for part of the rows, as once, few or many counts, or as a class when the clone is expanded.

v_call	j_call	clone_size	d_call	cdr3_aa	cdr3_nt
TRBV5-1	TRBJ1-1	NA	TRBD1	CASSATSGTGTSAFF	TGCGCCAGCAGCGCGACATCCGGGACAGGTACTTCTGCTTTCTTT
TRBV28	TRBJ2-7	NA	TRBD1	CASSLLDRGGEQYF	TGTGCCAGCAGTTTACTTGACAGGGGGGGCGAGCAGTACTTC
TRBV6-5	TRBJ1-3	NA	NA	CASRRDFSGNTIYF	TGTGCCAGCCGCAGGGACTTCTCTGGAAACACCATATATTTT
TRBV2	TRBJ2-1	NA	NA	CASTSDRTGNEQFF	TGTGCCAGCACCTCGGACCGGACGGGGAATGAGCAGTTCTTC
TRBV28	TRBJ2-7	NA	NA	CASSSGPYEQYF	TGTGCCAGCAGTAGCGGACCCTACGAGCAGTACTTC
TRBV27	TRBJ1-3	few	TRBD1	CASSLSGQGYSGNTIYF	TGTGCCAGCAGTTTATCGGGACAGGGTTACTCTGGAAACACCATATATTTT
TRBV28	TRBJ2-7	NA	TRBD2	CASSEPGTNYEQYF	TGTGCCAGCAGTGAACCCGGGACTAACTACGAGCAGTACTTC
TRBV2	TRBJ2-2	NA	NA	CASSELGPRAVGELFF	TGTGCCAGCAGTGAGCTCGGGCCCAGGGCGGTAGGGGAGCTGTTTTTT
TRBV6-5	TRBJ1-2	NA	NA	CASSPSGVGYTF	TGTGCCAGCAGCCCAAGCGGAGTAGGCTACACCTTC
TRBV16	TRBJ1-5	NA	NA	CASSPAGGAANQPQHF	TGTGCCAGCAGCCCCGCCGGGGGGGCCGCGAATCAGCCCCAGCATTTT
TRBV5-1	TRBJ1-1	NA	NA	CASSSPKGREVEAFF	TGCGCCAGCAGCTCGCCCAAAGGGAGAGAAGTTGAAGCTTTCTTT
TRBV7-2	TRBJ2-7	few	TRBD1	CASSFIQGSYEQYF	TGTGCCAGCAGCTTCATACAGGGGTCCTACGAGCAGTACTTC
TRBV28	TRBJ2-7	once	TRBD1	CASSDRGQPYEQYF	TGTGCCAGCAGTGACAGGGGGCAACCCTACGAGCAGTACTTC
TRBV7-3	TRBJ2-7	NA	TRBD1	CASSLDRVAYEQYF	TGTGCCAGCAGCCTCGACAGGGTTGCCTACGAGCAGTACTTC
TRBV27	TRBJ2-1	NA	NA	CASSLLGAGSYNEQFF	TGTGCCAGCAGTTTATTAGGAGCGGGTTCCTACAATGAGCAGTTCTTC
TRBV19	TRBJ1-1	NA	TRBD1	CASSIQGGLNTEAFF	TGTGCCAGTAGTATCCAAGGGGGCCTGAACACTGAAGCTTTCTTT
TRBV19	TRBJ1-4	few	NA	CASSIEGVTNEKLFF	TGTGCCAGTAGTATAGAAGGGGTAACTAATGAAAAACTGTTTTTT
TRBV6-5	TRBJ1-2	NA	TRBD1	CASSYWTGDSYGYTF	TGTGCCAGCAGTTACTGGACAGGGGACTCCTATGGCTACACCTTC
TRBV9	TRBJ2-3	few	NA	CASSVDLGGSTDTQYF	TGTGCCAGCAGCGTAGATCTTGGGGGGAGCACAGATACGCAGTATTTT
TRBV19	TRBJ2-7	NA	NA	CASSNVRDWNSYEQYF	TGTGCCAGTAGTAACGTCCGGGACTGGAATTCCTACGAGCAGTACTTC
TRBV5-1	TRBJ1-1	NA	NA	CASSVLSGDTEAFF	TGCGCCAGCAGCGTCCTATCAGGGGATACTGAAGCTTTCTTT
TRBV4-1	TRBJ2-3	NA	TRBD2	CASSPRTSGGPDTQYF	TGCGCCAGCAGCCCCCGGACTAGCGGGGGCCCAGATACGCAGTATTTT
TRBV15	TRBJ1-2	NA	TRBD1	CATSRKRSGTAINYGYTF	TGTGCCACCAGCAGGAAGAGATCCGGGACAGCAATTAACTATGGCTACACCTTC
TRBV27	TRBJ2-7	few	NA	CASSLDSKHEQYF	TGTGCCAGCAGTTTAGACAGCAAACACGAGCAGTACTTC
TRBV2	TRBJ1-1	NA	NA	CASSVEGNTEAFF	TGTGCCAGCAGTGTGGAGGGGAACACTGAAGCTTTCTTT
TRBV9	TRBJ2-1	NA	NA	CASSEHTGPYNEQFF	TGTGCCAGCAGCGAACACACAGGGCCATACAATGAGCAGTTCTTC
TRBV5-4	TRBJ1-6	few	NA	CASSFGQKNSPLHF	TGTGCCAGCAGCTTTGGGCAGAAGAATTCACCCCTCCACTTT
TRBV19	TRBJ1-4	NA	TRBD1	CASSYRGLDEKLFF	TGTGCCAGTAGTTACAGGGGGTTAGATGAAAAACTGTTTTTT
TRBV5-1	TRBJ2-3	few	NA	CASSSGTSTDTQYF	TGCGCCAGCAGCTCTGGGACTTCCACAGATACGCAGTATTTT
TRBV19	TRBJ2-2	NA	NA	CASSRAHGNTGELFF	TGTGCCAGTAGTAGGGCGCATGGGAACACCGGGGAGCTGTTTTTT
TRBV5-1	TRBJ1-1	NA	TRBD1	CASSPDRGPEAFF	TGCGCCAGCAGCCCGGACAGGGGCCCTGAAGCTTTCTTT
TRBV18	TRBJ1-1	NA	NA	CASSPQGHMNTEAFF	TGTGCCAGCTCACCACAGGGACACATGAACACTGAAGCTTTCTTT
TRBV11-3	TRBJ2-2	NA	TRBD1	CASSLVQGAWTGELFF	TGTGCCAGCAGCTTAGTACAGGGGGCCTGGACCGGGGAGCTGTTTTTT
TRBV19	TRBJ1-1	NA	TRBD1	CASSPDRGWNTEAFF	TGTGCCAGTAGCCCTGACAGGGGATGGAACACTGAAGCTTTCTTT
TRBV4-1	TRBJ2-7	NA	NA	CASSQEQGGYEQYF	TGCGCCAGCAGCCAAGAACAGGGAGGGTACGAGCAGTACTTC
TRBV27	TRBJ1-6	NA	NA	CASSWTDWGDSPLHF	TGTGCCAGCAGTTGGACGGACTGGGGGGATTCACCCCTCCACTTT
TRBV7-2	TRBJ2-1	NA	TRBD2	CASSFLAGSYNEQFF	TGTGCCAGCAGCTTCCTAGCGGGGAGCTACAATGAGCAGTTCTTC
TRBV5-1	TRBJ1-5	NA	TRBD1	CASSPGQPNQPQHF	TGCGCCAGCAGCCCGGGACAGCCAAATCAGCCCCAGCATTTT
TRBV7-9	TRBJ2-7	NA	NA	CASSFPSSYEQYF	TGTGCCAGCAGCTTCCCTAGCTCCTACGAGCAGTACTTC
TRBV5-1	TRBJ2-7	NA	TRBD1	CASSLSRQGSAEQYF	TGCGCCAGCAGCTTGAGCAGACAGGGTTCGGCCGAGCAGTACTTC
TRBV4-1	TRBJ2-1	once	NA	CASSQWGHQGNYNEQFF	TGCGCCAGCAGTCAATGGGGACACCAAGGAAACTACAATGAGCAGTTCTTC
TRBV19	TRBJ1-6	NA	NA	CASSMERDTRSPLHF	TGTGCCAGTAGTATGGAAAGGGACACTCGATCACCCCTCCACTTT
TRBV18	TRBJ2-1	NA	NA	CASSPSSRRGQFF	TGTGCCAGCTCACCAAGTTCGAGGCGGGGTCAGTTCTTC
TRBV11-1	TRBJ2-1	NA	TRBD2	CASSRGTSGGREQFF	TGTGCCAGCAGCCGTGGGACTAGCGGGGGGCGTGAGCAGTTCTTC
TRBV6-1	TRBJ1-5	NA	NA	CASSRINQPQHF	TGTGCCAGCAGCAGGATCAATCAGCCCCAGCATTTT
TRBV9	TRBJ2-3	NA	TRBD2	CASSPRLAGGTDTQYF	TGTGCCAGCAGCCCCCGACTAGCGGGGGGCACAGATACGCAGTATTTT
TRBV2	TRBJ2-5	NA	TRBD1	CASSGQGEVSETQYF	TGTGCCAGCAGTGGACAGGGGGAGGTTTCAGAGACCCAGTACTTC
TRBV5-6	TRBJ2-7	NA	NA	CASSLVVGQGIPYEQYF	TGTGCCAGCAGCTTGGTGGTCGGCCAGGGCATCCCCTACGAGCAGTACTTC
TRBV7-8	TRBJ1-2	NA	NA	CASSLGGNPYGYTF	TGTGCCAGCAGCTTAGGAGGGAACCCTTATGGCTACACCTTC
TRBV5-1	TRBJ1-2	NA	TRBD1	CASSPGQGANYGYTF	TGCGCCAGCAGCCCTGGACAGGGTGCTAACTATGGCTACACCTTC
TRBV7-8	TRBJ1-5	NA	TRBD1	CASSLVGQGINQPQHF	TGTGCCAGCAGCTTAGTCGGACAGGGAATCAATCAGCCCCAGCATTTT
TRBV6-5	TRBJ1-2	NA	TRBD1	CASSYDDRAGYTF	TGTGCCAGCAGTTACGACGACAGGGCTGGCTACACCTTC
TRBV4-1	TRBJ1-1	few	NA	CASSQESGMNTEAFF	TGCGCCAGCAGCCAAGAATCCGGTATGAACACTGAAGCTTTCTTT
TRBV4-1	TRBJ1-4	NA	TRBD1	CASSQEDRGAEKLFF	TGCGCCAGCAGCCAGGAGGACAGGGGAGCTGAAAAACTGTTTTTT
TRBV11-3	TRBJ2-3	NA	NA	CASSPGLLTDTQYF	TGTGCCAGCAGCCCTGGACTGCTCACAGATACGCAGTATTTT